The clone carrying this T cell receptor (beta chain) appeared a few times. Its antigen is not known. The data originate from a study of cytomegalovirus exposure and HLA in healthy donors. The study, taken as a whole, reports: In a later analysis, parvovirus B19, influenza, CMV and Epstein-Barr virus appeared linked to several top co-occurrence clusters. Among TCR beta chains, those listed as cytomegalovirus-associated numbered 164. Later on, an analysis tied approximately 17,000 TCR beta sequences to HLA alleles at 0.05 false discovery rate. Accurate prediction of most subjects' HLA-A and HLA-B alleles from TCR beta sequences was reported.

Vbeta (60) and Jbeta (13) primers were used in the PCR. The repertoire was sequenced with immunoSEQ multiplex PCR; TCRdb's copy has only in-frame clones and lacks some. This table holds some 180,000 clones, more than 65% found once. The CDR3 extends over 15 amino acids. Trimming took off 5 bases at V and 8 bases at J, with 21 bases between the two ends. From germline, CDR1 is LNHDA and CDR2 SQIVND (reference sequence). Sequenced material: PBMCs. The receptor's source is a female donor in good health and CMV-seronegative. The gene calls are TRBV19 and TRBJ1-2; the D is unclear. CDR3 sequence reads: CASSWLISMAGGYTF. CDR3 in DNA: TGTGCCAGTAGTTGGCTCATCTCTATGGCCGGGGGCTACACCTTC.